This TCR beta chain was observed in a study of Ad26.COV2.S vaccination and SARS-CoV-2 variants. Study conclusions and caveats: Vaccine and placebo recipients had similar non-spike TCR breadth.

Trimming pared 0 bases from V and 7 bases from J, leaving 17 bases between. The CDR3 totals 17 residues. The V gene's germline CDR1 is SGDLS and CDR2 YYNGEE. Concerning this clone itself: The target antigen is unknown.

Measured with immunoSEQ multiplex PCR; TCRdb has only the in-frame clones, and not every one. The sample includes fewer than 500,000 clones, 80% to 95% of them seen just once. Treatment here: some 20 received Ad26.COV2.S at low or high dose, single or two shots; about 5 received placebo; per-sample allocation not given. Each sample was drawn 63 days after the first injection (of vaccine or placebo). Sequences were derived from peripheral blood, sampled in a trial of Ad26.COV2.S vaccine versus placebo. The TCR originated in a person aged 18-65 years who received the Ad26.COV2.S COVID-19 vaccine or a placebo. The rearrangement uses TRBV9 and TRBJ1-6; no firm D call. The CDR3 coding sequence is TGTGCCAGCAGCGTAGACCAGTTCTTTGGTCAGAATTCACCCCTCCACTTT. This gives the protein CASSVDQFFGQNSPLHF.